The entry that follows covers one TCR beta chain sequence. Antigen unknown. Clones were sequenced by immunoSEQ multiplex PCR, and TCRdb holds only the in-frame ones, with some missing. The sample shows under 70,000 clones, approximately 86% of them seen only once. The data are from a study of OX40 agonist ivuxolimab in advanced cancers. The study's findings and limits: Clonal expansion from baseline to week 6 occurred in both CD4+ and CD8+ T cells.

The CDR3 extends over 11 amino acids. With 7 bases removed from V and 2 bases from J, the gap between germline ends came to 9 bases. CDR1 and CDR2 (germline): DFQATT, SNEGSKA (reference sequence). The chain has TRBV20-1 and TRBJ2-7, with D possibly TRBD2 on 6 matching bases. The sequencing here drew on CD4+ or CD8+ T cells sorted from blood, taken in a trial of the OX40 agonist ivuxolimab. This sequence was found in an adult with an advanced solid tumor such as melanoma, head and neck, liver or kidney cancer. CDR3 sequence reads: CSVTGAYEQYF. The CDR3, as DNA: TGCAGTGTTACGGGAGCCTACGAGCAGTACTTC.